This T cell receptor (beta chain) was sequenced for a study of blood T cell repertoires in COVID-19. Across the whole study: T cells, B-cell-depleted T cells, or PBMCs provided the cDNA or gDNA that served as material.

Only in-frame clones appear in the TCRdb table, and some are missing; sequencing was by immunoSEQ multiplex PCR. The table lists about 130,000 clones, about 93% of them singletons, with around 2% in the top ten. Germline lookup yields CDR1 MNHNY and CDR2 SVGAGI (reference sequence). The CDR3 loop spans 14 amino acids. The V and J ends lost 0 bases and 6 bases, in that order; junction bases with no gene match: 2. The clonotype originates from a middle-aged man with COVID-19, enrolled during active disease. The chain links TRBV6-6 to TRBJ2-1, with TRBD2 matching 7 bases. The specimen sequenced was peripheral blood. This CDR3 is CASSYSGTTNEQFF. The CDR3 nucleotides are TGTGCCAGCAGTTACTCTGGGACTACCAATGAGCAGTTCTTC.